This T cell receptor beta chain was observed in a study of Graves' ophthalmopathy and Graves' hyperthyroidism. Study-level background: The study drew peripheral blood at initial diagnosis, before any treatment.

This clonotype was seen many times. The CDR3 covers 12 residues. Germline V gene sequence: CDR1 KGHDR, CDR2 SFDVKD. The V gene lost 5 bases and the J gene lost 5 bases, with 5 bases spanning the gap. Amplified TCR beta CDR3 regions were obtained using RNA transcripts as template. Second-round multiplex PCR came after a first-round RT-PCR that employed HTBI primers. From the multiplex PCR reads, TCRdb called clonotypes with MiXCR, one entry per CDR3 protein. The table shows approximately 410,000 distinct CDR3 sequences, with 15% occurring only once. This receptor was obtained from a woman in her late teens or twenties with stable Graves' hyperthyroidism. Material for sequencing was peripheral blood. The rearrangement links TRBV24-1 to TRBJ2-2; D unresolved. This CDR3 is CATSGPTGELFF. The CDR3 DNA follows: TGTGCCACCAGTGGACCTACCGGGGAGCTGTTTTTT.